This TCR beta chain was retrieved from a study of identical twins (dated by TCRdb to about 2016). Regarding the research as a whole: To test whether fetal clonotypes persist, this study deep-sequenced TCR alpha and beta repertoires from monozygotic twins, from unrelated adults of various ages, and from cord blood. To rule out contamination, replicate twin experiments were performed at different times with different library preparation protocols. The research as a whole found: Invariant T cells such as MAIT and iNKT could partly confound zero-insertion analyses, although diverse VJ usage argued against such confounding for most clonotypes. Compared with coincidental sharing between unrelated individuals, out-of-frame TCR alpha sequences shared between twins had an excess of sequences with low generation probability. Conclusions relied on cross-sectional statistical analysis, since the same donors could not be followed over many years. Abundant cord blood beta clonotypes had fewer insertions, young adult naive repertoires showed a similar but weaker trend, and memory repertoires showed no such trend. The excess sharing between twins in beta out-of-frame sequences was weaker because fewer shared sequences reduced the signal-to-noise ratio. Recombination models systematically underestimated out-of-frame TCR alpha sharing in monozygotic twins but agreed with sharing between unrelated individuals.

This clonotype was counted at least ten times. The antigen it recognizes is unknown. Base qualities are not provided; no much larger clone lies one nucleotide away. Only healthy Caucasian donors were included. The twin cohort comprised three pairs of female monozygotic twins, all aged roughly 18 to 30 years. Miltenyi CD45RO+ enrichment and human naive T-cell isolation kits were used to isolate memory (CD45RO+) and naive T cells from PBMC. At the junction V is shortened by 3 bases and J by 4 bases, with 13 bases in between. Inclusive of the bounding cysteine and phenylalanine, the CDR3 is 14 residues long. The read is trimmed to its CDR3 DNA, 42 bases read in frame from base 1. From a lookup of the germline V gene, CDR1 and CDR2 are LGHNA and YNFKEQ. The protocol used for the library was 5' RACE. These reads were obtained on an Illumina HiSeq 2000. Template switching introduced a universal primer binding site; the final cDNA contained a unique molecular identifier, enabling accurate counting of TCR cDNA molecules. Specific primers in the conserved constant-segment region were used to synthesize first-strand cDNA for TCR alpha and beta chains. To control for contamination, each cDNA library was double barcoded with a SMART-Mk sample barcode plus Illumina barcodes. TruSeq adapter sequences, together with Illumina sample barcodes, were added in two successive PCR steps. TCR alpha and beta cDNA libraries were sequenced on the Illumina HiSeq platform with custom primers. Under the source paper's analysis protocol: Unique molecular identifiers were extracted from raw reads with MiGEC, and CDR3 positions were determined with MiXCR. For each individual, recombination models were inferred using an EM algorithm with the repgenHMM and IGoR tools. Shared clonotypes were analyzed with the tcR package in R, and sharing was normalized by the product of cloneset sizes. Out-of-frame nonproductive sequences were analyzed to study raw recombination free of thymic and clonal selection effects. Clones were called with MiXCR by TCRdb after fastp trimmed the public reads at Q25, and only in-frame beta chains were retained. Under each unique CDR3 protein, matching rows form one entry showing the most common genes and DNA. Clone size and V and J calls follow TCRdb, not the original study. The sample table shows some 200,000 distinct CDR3 sequences, and less than 8% are seen once. Around 2.1% of the sample rests with the top ten.

The sample also formed part of further work on yellow fever vaccine responses in identical twins. As that second paper reports: According to the authors, in identical twins the way T cells responded to vaccination appeared partly convergent and partly personalized. In the study, vaccine-responding T cell clones were precisely tracked in identical twins.

The rearranged segments are TRBV4-2 and TRBJ2-7; no confident D gene assignment can be made. What was sequenced was memory (CD45RO+) T cells sorted from blood. The cell subset or site label, as the study defines it: CD45RO+ enriched T cells. This receptor was taken from a woman under 30 in good health. The CDR3 corresponds to CASSQDRRSYEQYF. The DNA sequence follows: TGTGCCAGCAGCCAGGATAGGCGGTCTTACGAGCAGTACTTC.